Included here is one T cell receptor beta chain sequence, with context. Its specificity is not known. One entry per CDR3 protein, called by TCRdb with MiXCR from the 5' RACE reads. This sample has 580,000 or so distinct CDR3 sequences, with around a sixth found just once. The source of the sample is a study of T-cell memory formation after mild COVID-19. Study details: Each donor largely had its own TCR clusters. General study findings and limits: Clones that shrank (day 15 to 85) were balanced CD4/CD8, whereas later expanders leaned CD4+. Contracting CD4+ clones sat mainly in CM and EM; CD8+ in EMRA.

The length of the CDR3 is 16 residues. Germline CDR1 reads MNHNY; CDR2 reads SVGAGI (reference sequence). V was cut by 0 bases and J by 5 bases, with 16 bases left in between. Sequenced: PBMCs or a T cell subset sorted from them (not recorded which). The chain links TRBV6-6 to TRBJ2-5, with D possibly matching TRBD1 (5 bases). The receptor comes from an adult woman who had mild COVID-19 (a few samples of this study predate the infection). Cell type and time point are not known. CDR3 coding DNA: TGTGCCAGCAGTTACTCTACCAGGGATACCGGGGAGACCCAGTACTTC. The encoded protein is CASSYSTRDTGETQYF.